This T cell receptor (beta chain) originates from a study of blood T cell repertoires in COVID-19. Looking at the study overall: Specimens from acute and convalescent COVID-19 originated in the United States, Italy and Spain. PBMCs, B-cell-depleted T cells, or T cells provided the cDNA or gDNA that made up the material.

Per the original data handling: The authors estimated nucleated cell counts from reference gene primer amplification. Libraries were prepared by immunoSEQ multiplex PCR; TCRdb keeps only in-frame clonotypes and omits some of them. V and J calls and clone size are as listed in that table; D and trimming were resolved from the DNA. The table has 240,000 or so clones, roughly 90% seen once; the top ten hold about 0.8%. The V and J ends lost 5 bases and 4 bases respectively, with 6 bases between them. The CDR3 has 11 residues. Germline CDR1 MNHEY, CDR2 SVGEGT. On this clone itself: Other DNA sequences of this sample code for an identical CDR3.

The genes are TRBV6-2 or TRBV6-3 and TRBJ2-7; no firm D call. The origin of this receptor is a woman in her twenties or thirties with acute or convalescent COVID-19. Sequencing was performed on peripheral blood. The CDR3 loop is CASSNTYEQYF. The CDR3, as DNA: TGTGCCAGCAGTAATACTTACGAGCAGTACTTC.